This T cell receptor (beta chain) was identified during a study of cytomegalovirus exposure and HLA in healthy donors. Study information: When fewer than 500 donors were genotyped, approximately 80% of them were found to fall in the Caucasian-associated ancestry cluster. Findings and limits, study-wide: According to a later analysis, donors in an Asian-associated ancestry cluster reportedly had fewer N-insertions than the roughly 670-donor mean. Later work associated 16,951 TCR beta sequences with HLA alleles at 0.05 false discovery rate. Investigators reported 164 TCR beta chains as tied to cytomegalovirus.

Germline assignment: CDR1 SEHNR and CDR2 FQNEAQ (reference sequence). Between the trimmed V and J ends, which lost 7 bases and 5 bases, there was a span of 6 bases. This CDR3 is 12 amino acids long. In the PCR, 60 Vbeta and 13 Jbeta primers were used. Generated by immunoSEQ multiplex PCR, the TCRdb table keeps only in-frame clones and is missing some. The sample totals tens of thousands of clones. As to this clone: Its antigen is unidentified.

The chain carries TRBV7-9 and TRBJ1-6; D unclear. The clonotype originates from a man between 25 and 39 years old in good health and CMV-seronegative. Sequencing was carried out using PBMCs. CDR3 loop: CASTPDNSPLHF. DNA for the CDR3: TGTGCCAGCACGCCAGATAATTCACCCCTCCACTTT.